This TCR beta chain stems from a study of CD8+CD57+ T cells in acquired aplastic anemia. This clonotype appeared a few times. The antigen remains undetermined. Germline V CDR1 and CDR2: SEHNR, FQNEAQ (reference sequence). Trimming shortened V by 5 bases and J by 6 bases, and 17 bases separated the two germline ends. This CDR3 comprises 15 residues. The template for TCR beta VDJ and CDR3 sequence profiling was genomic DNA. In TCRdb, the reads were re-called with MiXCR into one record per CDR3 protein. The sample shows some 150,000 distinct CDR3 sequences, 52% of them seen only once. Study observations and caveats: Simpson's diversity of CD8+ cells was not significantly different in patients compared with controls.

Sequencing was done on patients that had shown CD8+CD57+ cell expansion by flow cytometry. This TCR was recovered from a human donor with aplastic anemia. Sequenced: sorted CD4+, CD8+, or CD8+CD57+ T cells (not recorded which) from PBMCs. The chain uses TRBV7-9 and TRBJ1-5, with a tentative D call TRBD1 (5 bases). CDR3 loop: CASSPGTTGAQPQHF. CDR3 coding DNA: TGTGCCAGCAGCCCGGGGACCACGGGTGCTCAGCCCCAGCATTTT.